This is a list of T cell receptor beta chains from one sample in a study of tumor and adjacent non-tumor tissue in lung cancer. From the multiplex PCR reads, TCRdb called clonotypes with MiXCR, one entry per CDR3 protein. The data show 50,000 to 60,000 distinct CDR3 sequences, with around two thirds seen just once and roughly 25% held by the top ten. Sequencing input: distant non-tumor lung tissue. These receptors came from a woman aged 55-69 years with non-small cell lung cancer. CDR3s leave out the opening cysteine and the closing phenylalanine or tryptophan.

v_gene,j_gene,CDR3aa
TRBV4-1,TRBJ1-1,ISSQGQGAKAEAF
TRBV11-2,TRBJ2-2,ASSLFQTGELF
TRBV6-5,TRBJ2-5,ASSRTRGQKTQY
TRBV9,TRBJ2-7,ASSVGGGYYEQY
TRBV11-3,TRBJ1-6,VSSLEDRYNSDLH
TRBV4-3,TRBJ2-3,ASSQESGRADTQY
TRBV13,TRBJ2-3,ASSRGRTDMQY
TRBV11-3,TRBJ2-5,ANSFPRIQEIQY
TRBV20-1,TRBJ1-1,SASGLMNTEAF
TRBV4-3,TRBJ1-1,ASSRRRDTEAF
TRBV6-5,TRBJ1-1,ASSYGGGPGTEAS
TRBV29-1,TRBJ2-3,SVGGTALADTQY
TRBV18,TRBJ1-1,ASTEQTGGTEAF
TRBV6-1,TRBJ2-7,ASSVQDRGPEKY
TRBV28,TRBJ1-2,ASSLRPDSYGYT
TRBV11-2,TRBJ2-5,ASSFIGLQETQY
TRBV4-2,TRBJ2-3,ASSQDAVAGGVRTDTQY
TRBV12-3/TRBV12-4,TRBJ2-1,ASNSLPGGLYNEQF
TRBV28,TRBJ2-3,ACHAWSGGALGTDTQY
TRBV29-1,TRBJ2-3,SVSQGWYDMQY
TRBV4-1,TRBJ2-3,ASRQKAFGQGLSTDTQY
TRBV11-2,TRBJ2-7,ACSPSGGLYEQY
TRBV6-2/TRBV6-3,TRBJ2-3,ASAYDSGGYTYTQY
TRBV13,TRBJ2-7,GSSAPFEYEQY
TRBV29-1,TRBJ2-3,SDARETGAGTQY